Given below is one TCR beta chain in context. Its antigen is as yet unknown. The assay was immunoSEQ multiplex PCR, and TCRdb's table has in-frame clones only and misses some. The repertoire has 13,000 to 15,000 clones, under 80% of them found once; the top ten carry roughly 11%. This CDR3 comprises 15 residues. V lost 2 bases and J lost 7; bases outside the gene matches: 7. Germline CDR1 reads SGHAT; CDR2 reads FQNNGV. The data belong to a study of CD4+ T cells in melanoma. General study points: A reported correlation linked neoantigen-specific CD4+ T cells to CD8+, macrophage and B cell function. Neoantigen-specific CD4+ T cells in melanoma reportedly had diverse differentiation states.

The sequenced sample consisted of cells from a culture (not recorded whether cultured in vitro). This chain links TRBV11-2 with TRBJ2-1; TRBD2 matches 8 bases. The sequence was obtained from a human donor with melanoma. CDR3 coding DNA: TGTGCCAGCAGCTTAATCGGCGGGGGGCCAAATGAGCAGTTCTTC. Its protein is CASSLIGGGPNEQFF.